This TCR beta chain was retrieved from a study of T cells after yellow fever vaccination. TCRdb re-called the 5' RACE reads through MiXCR, storing one row per CDR3 protein. This sample has around 140,000 distinct CDR3 sequences, with 5% to 8% found just once. Study observations and caveats: Clones from primary vaccination mostly reappeared after the booster (about 97% CD4, around 90% CD8). Although most clonotypes did not, a small share appeared in both CD4 and CD8 compartments.

This clonotype was seen repeatedly, ten times or more. No antigen is known for it. The CDR3 covers 14 residues. Germline CDR1 and CDR2: MNHNS and SASEGT. Trimming took off 6 bases at V and 7 bases at J, with 16 bases between the two ends. The clonotype originates from a young man who received the YFV17D yellow fever vaccine. The J gene is TRBJ2-1, the V gene TRBV6-1; D is unresolved. The sample consisted of CD4+ T cells sorted from PBMCs, taken 10 days after the yellow fever booster vaccination. CDR3 in amino acids: CASSPPSDSNEQFF. The CDR3 DNA reads TGTGCCAGCAGCCCCCCCAGCGACTCGAATGAGCAGTTCTTC.